This entry concerns a single TCR beta chain. Antigen specificity is unknown. Germline trimming cut 5 bases from V and 8 bases from J; bases unmatched to any gene: 8. The length of the CDR3 is 14 residues. From germline, CDR1 is SGHVS and CDR2 FNYEAQ. This sample is part of a study of cytomegalovirus exposure and HLA in healthy donors. Primers for the PCR totalled 60 Vbeta and 13 Jbeta. Measured with immunoSEQ multiplex PCR; TCRdb has only the in-frame clones, and not every one. The sample contains 100,000 to 150,000 clones, about 85% of which appear only once. Study outcomes and limitations: Among TCR beta chains of equal frequency, HLA-associated ones were more clonally expanded in a later analysis.

This sequence joins TRBV7-6 and TRBJ2-1; 8 bases match TRBD2. The receptor was derived from a boy aged 5-17 years in good health and CMV-seronegative. Sequences were obtained from PBMCs. CDR3 coding DNA: TGTGCCAGCAGCGCGGGACTAGGAGTACATGAGCAGTTCTTC. Amino acid sequence: CASSAGLGVHEQFF.